This T cell receptor (beta chain) is from a study of blood T cells in healthy people across ages. The CDR3 spans 16 residues. The germline V gene encodes CDR1 LGHNA and CDR2 YSLEER. Each sample provided at least 6 micrograms of extracted total RNA. Combining a sample-barcoded 5' primer with a J-beta primer mix, a second PCR ran for 7 to 11 cycles. TCRdb ran MiXCR on the 5' RACE reads and lists one entry per CDR3 protein. The data show approximately 800,000 distinct CDR3 sequences, with 56% seen just once and under 30% held by the top ten. The sequenced sample consisted of blood. The TCR sequence derives from a man aged 35 to 55 in good health. The chain uses TRBV4-3 and TRBJ2-4; 10 bases agree with TRBD2. The J call is doubtful: the DNA matches TRBJ2-7 better. The CDR3 bases are TGCGCCAGCAGCCAAGAACTAGCGGGGCTAACCTACGAGCAGTACTTC. Protein product: CASSQELAGLTYEQYF.